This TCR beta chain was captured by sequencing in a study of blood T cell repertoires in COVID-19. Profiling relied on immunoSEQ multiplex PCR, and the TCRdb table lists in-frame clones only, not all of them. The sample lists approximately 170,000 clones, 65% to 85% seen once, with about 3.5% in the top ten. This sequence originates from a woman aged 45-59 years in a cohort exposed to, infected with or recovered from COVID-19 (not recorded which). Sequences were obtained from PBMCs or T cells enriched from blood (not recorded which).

This CDR3 is CASREGPQWTSGGYEQYF. For the CDR3, the DNA is TGTGCCAGCCGGGAGGGACCCCAGTGGACTAGCGGGGGCTACGAGCAGTACTTC. This chain joins TRBV2 and TRBJ2-7; TRBD2 aligns across 13 bases. Germline assignment: CDR1 SNHLY and CDR2 FYNNEI. The CDR3 totals 18 residues. Trimming cost V 8 bases and J 3 bases; bases outside gene matches: 16.